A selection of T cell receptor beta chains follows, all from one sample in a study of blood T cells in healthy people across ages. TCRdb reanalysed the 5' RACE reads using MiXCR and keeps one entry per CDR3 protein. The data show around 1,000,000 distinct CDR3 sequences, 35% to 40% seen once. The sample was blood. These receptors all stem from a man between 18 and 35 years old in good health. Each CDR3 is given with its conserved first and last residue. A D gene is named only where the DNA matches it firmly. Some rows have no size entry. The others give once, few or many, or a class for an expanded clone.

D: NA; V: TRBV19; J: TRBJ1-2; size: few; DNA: TGTGCCAGTAGTATACAGGCGATGAAGGGCTACACCTTC; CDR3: CASSIQAMKGYTF
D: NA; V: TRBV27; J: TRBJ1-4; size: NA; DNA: TGTGCCAGCAGTTCTAAATTTCAGCTAACAACTAATGAAAAACTGTTTTTT; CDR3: CASSSKFQLTTNEKLFF
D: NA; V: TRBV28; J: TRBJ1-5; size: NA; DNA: TGTGCCAGCAGTTACCCTTTGGGACACCGCAATCAGCCCCAGCATTTT; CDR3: CASSYPLGHRNQPQHF
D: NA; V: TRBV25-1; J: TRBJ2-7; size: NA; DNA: TGTGCCAGCAGTTCCCAAGGGCTGGACGAGCAGTACTTC; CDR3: CASSSQGLDEQYF
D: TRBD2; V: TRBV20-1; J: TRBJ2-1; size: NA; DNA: TGCAGTGCTCCGACTAGCGGGGTTGAGACCCAGTTCTTC; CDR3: CSAPTSGVETQFF
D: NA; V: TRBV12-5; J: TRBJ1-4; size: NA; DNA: TGTGCTAGTGGTTTGGTACTTGCGGGTCGGCTGTTTTTT; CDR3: CASGLVLAGRLFF
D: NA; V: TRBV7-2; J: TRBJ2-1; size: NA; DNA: TGTGCCAGCAGCTTTGACACCTTTCCGTCTTACAATGAGCAGTTCTTC; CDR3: CASSFDTFPSYNEQFF
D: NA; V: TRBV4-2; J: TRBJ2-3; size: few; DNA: TGTGCCAGCAGCCAAGGAGTCGGTAGACCAAATACGCAGTATTTT; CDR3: CASSQGVGRPNTQYF
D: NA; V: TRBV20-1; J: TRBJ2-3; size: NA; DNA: TGCAGTGCTAGGGAGAACACCAGCACAGATACGCAGTATTTT; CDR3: CSARENTSTDTQYF
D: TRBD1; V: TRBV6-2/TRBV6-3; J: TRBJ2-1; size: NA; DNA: TGTGCCAGCCGTAGACAGGGGGTCCCCAATGAGCAGTTCTTC; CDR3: CASRRQGVPNEQFF
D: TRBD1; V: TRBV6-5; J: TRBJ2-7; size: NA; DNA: TGTGCCAGCAGTGGTGGGACAGGGCTTTACGAGCAGTACTTC; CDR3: CASSGGTGLYEQYF
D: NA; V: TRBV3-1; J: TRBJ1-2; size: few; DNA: TGTGCCAGCAGCCAGAGTGGTTTTTTCTATGGCTACACCTTC; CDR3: CASSQSGFFYGYTF
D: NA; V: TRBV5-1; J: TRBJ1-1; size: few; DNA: TGTGCCAGCAGCTCCGGACAGTTGAACACTGAAGCTTTCTTT; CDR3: CASSSGQLNTEAFF
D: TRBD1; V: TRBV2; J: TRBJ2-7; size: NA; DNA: TGTGCCAGCAGTGAAGCCGGACAGGGAGTCTACAATGAGCAGTACTTC; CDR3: CASSEAGQGVYNEQYF
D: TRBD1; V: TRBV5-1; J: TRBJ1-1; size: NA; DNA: TGCGCCAGCAGCTTGGTGGGACAGGGCGGCTCTGAAGCTTTCTTT; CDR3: CASSLVGQGGSEAFF
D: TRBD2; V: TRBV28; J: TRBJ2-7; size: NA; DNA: TGTGCCAGCAGTAAGTCCCCCAGGACTAGAGGCTCCTACGAGCAGTACTTC; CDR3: CASSKSPRTRGSYEQYF
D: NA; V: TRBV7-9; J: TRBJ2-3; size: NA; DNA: TGTGCCAGCAGCTTACTGGGGGGTGACACAGGTACGCAGTATTTT; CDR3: CASSLLGGDTGTQYF
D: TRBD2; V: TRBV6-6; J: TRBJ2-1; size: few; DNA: TGTGCCAGCAGCGGGGGACTACAACGCCATGAGCAGTTCTTC; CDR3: CASSGGLQRHEQFF
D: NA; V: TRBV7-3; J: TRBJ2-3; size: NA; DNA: TGTGCCAGCAGCTTAGAGACGATCACAGATACGCAGTATTTT; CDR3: CASSLETITDTQYF
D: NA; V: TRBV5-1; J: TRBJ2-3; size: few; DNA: TGCGCCAGCAGCTTGGTGACGGGACAACGCACAGATACGCAGTATTTT; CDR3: CASSLVTGQRTDTQYF
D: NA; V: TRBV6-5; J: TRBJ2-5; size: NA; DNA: TGTGCCAGCAGTGTGGGCGGGGCAGAGACCCAGTACTTC; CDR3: CASSVGGAETQYF
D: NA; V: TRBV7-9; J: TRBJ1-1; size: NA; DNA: TGTGCCAGCACGCCCTCGACTGAAGCTTTCTTT; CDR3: CASTPSTEAFF
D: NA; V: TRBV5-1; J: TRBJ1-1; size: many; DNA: TGCGCCAGCAGCCTGGACGCGGGGAACACTGAAGCTTTCTTT; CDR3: CASSLDAGNTEAFF
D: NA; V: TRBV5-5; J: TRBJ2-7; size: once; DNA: TGTGCCAGCAGCTTGGGGTCGGCGCCGTCCTACAATGAGCAGTACTTC; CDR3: CASSLGSAPSYNEQYF
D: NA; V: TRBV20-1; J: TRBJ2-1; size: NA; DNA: TGCAGTGCTAGAGGGGCGGCCACGAGCTCCTACAATGAGCAGTTCTTC; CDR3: CSARGAATSSYNEQFF
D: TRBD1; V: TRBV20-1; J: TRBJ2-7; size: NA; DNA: TGCAGTGCTAACCGGGACAGGGAGAGCGAGCAGTACTTC; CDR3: CSANRDRESEQYF
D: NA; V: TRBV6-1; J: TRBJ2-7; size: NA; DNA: TGTGCCAGCACTCAGAGGGCCTACGAGCAGTACTTC; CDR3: CASTQRAYEQYF
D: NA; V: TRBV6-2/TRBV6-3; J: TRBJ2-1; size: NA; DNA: TGTGCCAGCAGTTACTCGGGGGGGGCCGACTACAATGGGCAGTTCTTC; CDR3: CASSYSGGADYNGQFF
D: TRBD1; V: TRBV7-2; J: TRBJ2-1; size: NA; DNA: TGTGCCAGCACCGACCAGGGGGCGCGTCTCAATGAGCAGTTCTTC; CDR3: CASTDQGARLNEQFF
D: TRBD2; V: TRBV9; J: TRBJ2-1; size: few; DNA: TGTGCCAGCAGCGTAGTAGCTAGCGGGGGCTACAATGAGCAGTTCTTC; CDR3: CASSVVASGGYNEQFF
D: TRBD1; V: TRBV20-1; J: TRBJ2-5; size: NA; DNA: TGCAGTGCTAGAGATCTAGGGGACAGTGCACAAGAGACCCAGTACTTC; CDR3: CSARDLGDSAQETQYF
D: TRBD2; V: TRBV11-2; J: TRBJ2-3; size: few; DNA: TGTGCCAGCAGCTTAGGTTTCCTAGCGGGGCGCACAGATACGCAGTATTTT; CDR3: CASSLGFLAGRTDTQYF
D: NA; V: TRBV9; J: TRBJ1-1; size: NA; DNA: TGTGCCAGCAGCGTTACGGACAATTCTGAAGCTTTCTTT; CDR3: CASSVTDNSEAFF
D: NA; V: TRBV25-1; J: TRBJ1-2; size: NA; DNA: TGTGCCAGCAGTGAATATAGGTCCGGCTACACCTTC; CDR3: CASSEYRSGYTF
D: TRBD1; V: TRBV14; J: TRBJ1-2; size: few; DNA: TGTGCCAGCAGCCGCCGGGCAGGGGGCTTCTATGGCTACACCTTC; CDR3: CASSRRAGGFYGYTF
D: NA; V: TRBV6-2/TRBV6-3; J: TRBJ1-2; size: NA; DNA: TGTGCCAGCAGTTACTCTCCAGGCATGCGGGACTATGGCTACACCTTC; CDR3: CASSYSPGMRDYGYTF
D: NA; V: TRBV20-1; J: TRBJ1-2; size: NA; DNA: TGCAGGGCCAGTGGACGGACCTATGGCTACACCTTC; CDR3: CRASGRTYGYTF
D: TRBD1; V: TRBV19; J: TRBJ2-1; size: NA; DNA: TGTGCCAGTAGTATTGCTACAGGGGTGGTCAATGAGCAGTTCTTC; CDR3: CASSIATGVVNEQFF
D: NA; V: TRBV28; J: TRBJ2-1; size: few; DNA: TGTGCCAGCAGTTTAGGAAGGGGGTCAAATGAGCAGTTCTTC; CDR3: CASSLGRGSNEQFF
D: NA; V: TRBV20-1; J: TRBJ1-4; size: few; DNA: TGCAGTGTTCGGGGGGAGAATGAAAAACTGTTTTTT; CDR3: CSVRGENEKLFF
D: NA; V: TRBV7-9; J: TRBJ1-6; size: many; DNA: TGTGCCAGCAGCTCTAATTCACCCCTCCACTTT; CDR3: CASSSNSPLHF